The sequence of this T cell receptor (beta chain) was determined in a study of blood T cell repertoires in COVID-19. This table comes from immunoSEQ multiplex PCR, and its TCRdb copy is limited to in-frame clones, with some not included. The top ten hold roughly 14% of the sample, which has under 350,000 clones, 85% seen once. The CDR3 consists of 12 residues. With 6 bases removed from V and 3 bases from J, the gap between germline ends came to 8 bases. Germline V lookup: CDR1 SGHNT, CDR2 YENEEA. The gene calls are TRBV11-3 and TRBJ1-1; D might be TRBD1 (5 bases). The material sequenced was peripheral blood. The receptor comes from a human donor in a cohort sampled during active COVID-19. This CDR3 reads CASSQGYTEAFF. The CDR3 coding sequence is TGTGCCAGCAGTCAGGGTTACACTGAAGCTTTCTTT.